One and the same sample provided the 27 T cell receptor beta chains below, sequenced in a study of long-term antiretroviral therapy in people with HIV. At the survey level, the v3.0 immunoSEQ assay was run. Sequenced by immunoSEQ multiplex PCR; TCRdb stores in-frame clones only, minus some. Here the sample spans 30,000 to 40,000 clones, roughly 80% being singletons. The sequenced sample was unsorted PBMCs, obtained 2 years after starting antiretroviral therapy. All receptors derive from a woman aged 50 to 60 with HIV.

This chain links TRBV21-1 with TRBJ2-3; TRBD1 is the table's D call, not checked against the DNA. TRBV21-1 is tagged as a pseudogene. This CDR3 has 17 amino acids. The CDR3 DNA follows: TGTGCCAGCAGAAATGTAGACCGTAGGGGATACACAGATACGCAGTATTTT. It codes for CASRNVDRRGYTDTQYF.

The V call is TRBV19, the J call TRBJ2-7, with D hard to call. This CDR3 is 13 amino acids long. V was cut by 2 bases and J by 2 bases, with 7 bases left in between. Germline values: CDR1 LNHDA, CDR2 SQIVND (reference sequence). CDR3 sequence: CASSISSTYEQYV. CDR3 bases: TGTGCCAGTAGTATATCCTCCACCTACGAGCAGTACGTC.

This chain uses TRBV7-3 with TRBJ2-1; TRBD2 agrees at 10 bases. This CDR3 is built from 15 residues. V dropped 2 bases and J dropped 6; count of bases not matched to a gene: 4. In germline, CDR1 is SGHTA, CDR2 FQGTGA. The CDR3 here is CASSLGLAGVNEQFF. CDR3 DNA sequence: TGTGCCAGCAGCTTAGGGCTAGCGGGGGTCAATGAGCAGTTCTTC.

This chain joins TRBV5-1 and TRBJ1-2, with a tentative D call TRBD1 (6 bases). There are 15 residues in the CDR3. Trimming pared 4 bases from V and 1 base from J, leaving 14 bases between. Germline V gene lookup returns CDR1 SGHRS and CDR2 YFSETQ. The CDR3 protein is CASSPGTYNNYGYTF. CDR3 bases: TGCGCCAGCAGCCCCGGGACATACAATAACTATGGCTACACCTTC.

The chain is built from TRBV10-3 and TRBJ2-5; tentatively, D is TRBD2 (6 bases). CDR3 length equals 14 residues. V dropped 6 bases and J dropped 5 bases, with 16 bases sitting between them. Germline assignment: CDR1 ENHRY and CDR2 SYGVKD. The CDR3 spells CAISEPQEGETQYF. The DNA for the CDR3 is TGTGCCATCAGCGAACCTCAGGAGGGGGAGACCCAGTACTTC.

The chain employs TRBV10-3 and TRBJ1-5; TRBD1 agrees at 7 bases. Unmatched junction bases numbered 8, after V lost 5 bases and J lost 7 bases. CDR3 size: 14 residues. Germline CDR1 reads ENHRY; CDR2 reads SYGVKD. CDR3 residues: CAISPTGVNQPQHF. For the CDR3, the DNA is TGTGCCATCAGTCCAACAGGGGTAAACCAGCCCCAGCATTTT.

J is TRBJ2-3 and V is TRBV13; D is perhaps TRBD2 (6 bases). The CDR3 has 14 residues. Germline loops: CDR1 PRHDT, CDR2 FYEKMQ (reference sequence). Trimming left V 2 bases short and J 2 bases short, with 8 bases between. CDR3: CASSLRGTTDTQYF. The CDR3 DNA reads as TGTGCCAGCAGCTTACGGGGGACCACAGATACGCAGTATTTT. The whole variable domain, remainder taken from reference TRBV13 and TRBJ2-3, is AAGVIQSPRHLIKEKRETATLKCYPIPRHDTVYWYQQGPGQDPQFLISFYEKMQSDKGSIPDRFSAQQFSDYHSELNMSSLELGDSALYFCASSLRGTTDTQYFGPGTRLTVL.

The chain recombines TRBV7-9 with TRBJ2-7; D call uncertain. The CDR3 contains 12 residues. Germline CDR1 and CDR2: SEHNR and FQNEAQ (reference sequence). The ends were cut back, 1 base at V and 7 bases at J, with 8 bases in the middle. The CDR3 is CASSLGPEEQYV. CDR3 DNA: TGTGCCAGCAGCTTAGGACCCGAGGAGCAGTACGTC.

V and J are TRBV7-3 and TRBJ2-1, with D hard to call. There are 15 residues in the CDR3. Per the germline V gene, CDR1 is SGHTA and CDR2 is FQGTGA. The V end lost 5 bases, the J end lost 0 bases, and 11 bases lay between the germline ends. CDR3 region: CASSQTPSSYNEQFF. The CDR3 DNA is TGTGCCAGCAGCCAGACTCCTAGCTCCTACAATGAGCAGTTCTTC.

The chain uses TRBV4-1 and TRBJ1-1; D possibly corresponds to TRBD1 (5 bases). The CDR3 is 15 amino acids. V shed 1 base and J shed 1 base, with 10 bases lying between them. Germline CDR1 and CDR2: MGHRA and YSYEKL. The CDR3 nucleotides are TGCGCCAGCAGCCAAGCCCAGGGAGGGAACACTGAAGCTTTCTTT. Protein sequence: CASSQAQGGNTEAFF.

CDR3 residues: CASSHRTGGETEAFF. Here the CDR3 DNA reads TGTGCCAGCAGCCATAGAACAGGGGGCGAGACTGAAGCTTTCTTT. This chain connects TRBV5-8 to TRBJ1-1, with 9 positions matching TRBD1. Germline CDR1 SGHTS, CDR2 YDEGEE. This CDR3 has 15 amino acids. Losses at the gene ends were 4 bases for V and 5 bases for J; bases not matched to a gene: 9.

The chain employs TRBV7-2 and TRBJ2-5, with a possible D match to TRBD2 (5 bases). V dropped 5 bases and J dropped 2 bases, with 18 bases sitting between them. Germline V lookup: CDR1 SGHTA, CDR2 FQGNSA. The CDR3 is 16 amino acids. CDR3 bases: TGTGCCAGCAGCCTTGGACCGGGGTGGGGACAAGAGACCCAGTACTTC. Protein: CASSLGPGWGQETQYF.

This clone was seen a handful of times. The chain uses TRBV19 and TRBJ1-4, with D hard to call. V was trimmed by 10 bases and J by 8 bases, leaving 17 bases between them. Germline V gene data show CDR1 as LNHDA and CDR2 as SQIVND (reference sequence). This CDR3 comprises 13 residues. CDR3 region: CATHRRGSEKLFF. The CDR3 DNA is TGTGCCACTCACCGCCGGGGTTCGGAAAAACTGTTTTTT.

This rearrangement joins TRBV5-1 to TRBJ2-2, with D perhaps TRBD1 (6 bases). V lost 1 base and J 6 bases, leaving 13 bases between the germline ends. Germline-derived CDR1 and CDR2 are SGHRS and YFSETQ. The CDR3 contains 15 residues. CDR3 sequence: CASSLTGFSAGELFF. The CDR3 nucleotides are TGCGCCAGCAGCTTGACAGGGTTTTCGGCCGGGGAGCTGTTTTTT.

V usage is TRBV19 and J usage is TRBJ1-1; 9 bases are shared with TRBD1. V trimming: 3 bases; J trimming: 4 bases; junction bases outside the gene matches: 6. CDR1 LNHDA and CDR2 SQIVND come from the germline V gene (reference sequence). The CDR3 extends over 15 amino acids. The CDR3 spells CASSIPGQGGTEAFF. The CDR3 DNA follows: TGTGCCAGTAGTATTCCGGGACAGGGAGGCACTGAAGCTTTCTTT. The full variable domain, completed using reference TRBV19 and TRBJ1-1, is DGGITQSPKYLFRKEGQNVTLSCEQNLNHDAMYWYRQDPGQGLRLIYYSQIVNDFQKGDIAEGYSVSREKKESFPLTVTSAQKNPTAFYLCASSIPGQGGTEAFFGQGTRLTVV.

V gene TRBV7-2 combines with J gene TRBJ2-2; 7 bases are shared with TRBD1. The ends lost 7 bases at V and 1 base at J; junction bases unmatched: 6. CDR1 and CDR2 from the germline V gene are SGHTA and FQGNSA. The CDR3 runs to 15 residues. In nucleotides, the CDR3 is TGTGCCAGCACCCCGGGACAGATGAACACCGGGGAGCTGTTTTTT. It specifies CASTPGQMNTGELFF.

The V call is TRBV25-1, the J call TRBJ2-7; TRBD1 matches at 8 bases. V gave up 4 bases and J gave up 0 bases; unmatched junction bases: 5. The length of the CDR3 is 15 residues. Germline V gene sequence: CDR1 MGHDK, CDR2 SYGVNS. The DNA of the CDR3 is TGTGCCAGCAGTGCCACGGACAGGGCCTCCTACGAGCAGTACTTC. It specifies CASSATDRASYEQYF.

The chain combines TRBV10-3 with TRBJ1-2; D is unresolved. Germline V CDR1 and CDR2: ENHRY, SYGVKD. V was shortened by 8 bases and J by 4 bases, with 14 bases between the two germline ends. The CDR3 length is 13 residues. The CDR3 sequence: CAIGVQISYGYTF. CDR3 coding DNA: TGTGCCATCGGGGTTCAGATATCCTATGGCTACACCTTC.

The chain uses TRBV5-8 and TRBJ2-3; D call uncertain. Germline CDR1 SGHTS, CDR2 YDEGEE. V lost 2 bases and J lost 7, with 11 bases in between. CDR3 length: 13 residues. The CDR3 loop reads CASSFYVSYTQYF. Here the CDR3 DNA reads TGTGCCAGCAGCTTTTACGTTTCCTATACGCAGTATTTT.

This clone has only a few counts. The rearrangement links TRBV9 to TRBJ1-1; TRBD1 matches 7 bases. The CDR3 consists of 12 residues. CDR1 is SGDLS and CDR2 is YYNGEE in the germline V gene. The ends lost 5 bases at V and 5 bases at J; junction bases unmatched: 3. The CDR3 protein is CASSDRETEAFF. The CDR3 nucleotides read TGTGCCAGCAGTGACAGGGAGACTGAAGCTTTCTTT.

The genes are TRBV5-6 and TRBJ2-1; D is possibly TRBD2 (5 bases). Per germline, CDR1 SGHDT and CDR2 YYEEEE. V lost 0 bases and J lost 7, with 14 bases in between. This CDR3 region has 15 residues. CDR3 amino acids: CASSLVGGSGNEQFF. The CDR3 DNA is TGTGCCAGCAGCTTGGTGGGCGGGTCGGGGAATGAGCAGTTCTTC.

This clone was detected once. This chain links TRBV7-9 with TRBJ2-2; a weak D match, TRBD2 (5 bases). Trimming stripped 1 base from V and 6 bases from J, with 12 bases between. CDR1 and CDR2 (germline): SEHNR, FQNEAQ (reference sequence). The CDR3 sequence is 15 residues long. DNA for the CDR3: TGTGCCAGCAGCTTAGTTTTGGGAGCCGCCGGGGAGCTGTTTTTT. This codes for CASSLVLGAAGELFF.

The chain couples TRBV6-1 to TRBJ1-6, with D unresolved. V lost 4 bases, J lost 11 bases, and 9 bases lay in between. The CDR3 loop spans 12 amino acids. Per germline, CDR1 MNHNS and CDR2 SASEGT. This CDR3 is CASSGASPPLHF. The CDR3 DNA sequence: TGTGCCAGCAGTGGGGCATCCCCACCCCTCCACTTT.

The chain combines TRBV11-2 with TRBJ1-4, with a tentative D call TRBD1 (6 bases). The CDR3 runs to 15 residues. With 4 bases removed from V and 10 bases from J, the gap between germline ends came to 19 bases. Germline V gene data show CDR1 as SGHAT and CDR2 as FQNNGV. The DNA for the CDR3 is TGTGCCAGCAGCTCAAGCGGGACACTTAGAGGAAAACTGTTTTTT. This encodes CASSSSGTLRGKLFF.

The V call is TRBV18, the J call TRBJ1-3; D possibly corresponds to TRBD1 (5 bases). Germline V gene data show CDR1 as KGHSH and CDR2 as LQKENI. This CDR3 is 17 amino acids long. Deletions cut 2 bases from V and 0 bases from J, with 14 bases between. The CDR3 DNA sequence: TGTGCCAGCTCACCATTGCCTGGACAAAACTCTGGAAACACCATATATTTT. Amino acid sequence: CASSPLPGQNSGNTIYF.

The CDR3 spells CASSIRDLYTDTQYF. The CDR3 nucleotides are TGTGCCAGTAGTATAAGGGATCTTTACACAGATACGCAGTATTTT. The rearrangement joins TRBV19 to TRBJ2-3; D not resolved. The ends were cut back, 2 bases at V and 2 bases at J, with 11 bases in the middle. Germline V gene sequence: CDR1 LNHDA, CDR2 SQIVND (reference sequence). The CDR3 spans 15 residues. The full variable domain, in which reference TRBV19 and TRBJ2-3 provide the parts outside the CDR3, is DGGITQSPKYLFRKEGQNVTLSCEQNLNHDAMYWYRQDPGQGLRLIYYSQIVNDFQKGDIAEGYSVSREKKESFPLTVTSAQKNPTAFYLCASSIRDLYTDTQYFGPGTRLTVL.

This chain links TRBV9 with TRBJ1-1; D unresolved. V was clipped by 4 bases and J by 0 bases, with 10 bases between them. CDR1 SGDLS and CDR2 YYNGEE come from the germline V gene. CDR3 length: 14 residues. This CDR3 reads CASSPHSMNTEAFF. The CDR3 DNA sequence: TGTGCCAGCAGCCCGCATTCCATGAACACTGAAGCTTTCTTT.